The 5 T cell receptor beta chains below all came from one sample that was sequenced in a study of control samples from healthy donors and cancer patients. TCRdb's table, derived via immunoSEQ multiplex PCR, lists solely in-frame clones and lacks some. The sample includes approximately 94,000 clones, around 84% of them seen just once. The sample comprised PBMCs. The source is a man between 70 and 80 years old with lung cancer.

The chain has TRBV19 and TRBJ1-5; possible D gene TRBD1, 6 bases. The CDR3 runs to 16 residues. Looked up from germline, CDR1 is LNHDA and CDR2 is SQIVND (reference sequence). Trimming removed 1 base from V and 4 bases from J, with 14 bases in between. This CDR3 reads CASSIVFFRGNQPQHF. CDR3 in DNA: TGTGCCAGTAGTATAGTATTTTTCAGGGGTAATCAGCCCCAGCATTTT.

This clone was counted a few times. The chain uses TRBV24-1 and TRBJ2-1; TRBD1 matches at 9 bases. Trimming removed 4 bases from V and 5 bases from J; junction bases left unmatched: 8. CDR3 length: 16 amino acids. CDR1 KGHDR and CDR2 SFDVKD come from the germline V gene. The CDR3 DNA is TGTGCCACCAGTGACCCGGGACAGGGTGCGGACAATGAGCAGTTCTTC. This gives the protein CATSDPGQGADNEQFF.

The genes are TRBV6-4 and TRBJ1-2; 8 bases align to TRBD1. This CDR3 has 13 amino acids. The germline CDR1 and CDR2 sequences are MRHNA and SNTAGT. The V segment lost 6 bases and the J segment 4 bases; nucleotides outside the gene matches: 4. The CDR3 coding sequence is TGTGCCAGCAGGCTGACAGGGGCCTATGGCTACACCTTC. Amino acids: CASRLTGAYGYTF.

This clone occurred a few times. The J gene is TRBJ2-1, the V gene TRBV5-1, with TRBD2 identical over 8 bases. The germline CDR1 and CDR2 sequences are SGHRS and YFSETQ. V was pared by 3 bases and J by 5 bases, with 7 bases of the junction left unmatched. The CDR3 has 15 amino acids. The DNA for the CDR3 is TGCGCCAGCAGCTCCCATAGCGGGGCAGACAATGAGCAGTTCTTC. Translating gives CASSSHSGADNEQFF. Using reference TRBV5-1 and TRBJ2-1 for the parts outside the CDR3, the full variable domain is KAGVTQTPRYLIKTRGQQVTLSCSPISGHRSVSWYQQTPGQGLQFLFEYFSETQRNKGNFPGRFSGRQFSNSRSEMNVSTLELGDSALYLCASSSHSGADNEQFFGPGTRLTVL.

This sequence joins TRBV4-1 and TRBJ1-2, with D perhaps TRBD1 (5 bases). Between the trimmed V and J ends, which lost 1 base and 3 bases, there was a span of 9 bases. This CDR3 is built from 14 residues. Germline-derived CDR1 and CDR2 are MGHRA and YSYEKL. The CDR3 protein is CASSQGSGHYGYTF. DNA of the CDR3: TGCGCCAGCAGCCAAGGGTCAGGGCACTATGGCTACACCTTC.